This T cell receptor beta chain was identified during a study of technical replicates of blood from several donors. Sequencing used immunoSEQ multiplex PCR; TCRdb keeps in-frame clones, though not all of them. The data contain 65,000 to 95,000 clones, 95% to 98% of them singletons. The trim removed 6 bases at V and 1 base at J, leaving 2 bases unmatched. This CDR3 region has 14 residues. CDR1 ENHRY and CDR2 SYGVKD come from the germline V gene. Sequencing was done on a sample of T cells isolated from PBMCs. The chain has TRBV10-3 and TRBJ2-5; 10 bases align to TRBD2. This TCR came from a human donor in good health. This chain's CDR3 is CAIRRTSGQETQYF. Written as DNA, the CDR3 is TGTGCCATCAGGAGGACTAGCGGCCAAGAGACCCAGTACTTC.